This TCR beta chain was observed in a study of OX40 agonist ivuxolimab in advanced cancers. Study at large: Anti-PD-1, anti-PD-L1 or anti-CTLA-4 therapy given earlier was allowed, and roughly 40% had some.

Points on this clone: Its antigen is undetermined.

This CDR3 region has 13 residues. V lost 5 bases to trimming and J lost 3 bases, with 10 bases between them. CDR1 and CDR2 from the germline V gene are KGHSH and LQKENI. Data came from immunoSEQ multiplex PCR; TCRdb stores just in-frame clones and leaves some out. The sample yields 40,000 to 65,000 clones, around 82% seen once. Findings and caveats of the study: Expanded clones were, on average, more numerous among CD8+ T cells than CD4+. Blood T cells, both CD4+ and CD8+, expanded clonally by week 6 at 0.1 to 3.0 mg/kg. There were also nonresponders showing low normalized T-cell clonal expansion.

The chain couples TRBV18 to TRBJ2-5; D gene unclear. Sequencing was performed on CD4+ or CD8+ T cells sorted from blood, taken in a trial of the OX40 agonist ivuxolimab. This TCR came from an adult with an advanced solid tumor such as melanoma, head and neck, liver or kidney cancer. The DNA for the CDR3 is TGTGCCAGCTCATTGGGTTCTGAAGAGACCCAGTACTTC. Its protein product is CASSLGSEETQYF. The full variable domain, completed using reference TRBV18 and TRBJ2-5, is NAGVMQNPRHLVRRRGQEARLRCSPMKGHSHVYWYRQLPEEGLKFMVYLQKENIIDESGMPKERFSAEFPKEGPSILRIQQVVRGDSAAYFCASSLGSEETQYFGPGTRLLVL.